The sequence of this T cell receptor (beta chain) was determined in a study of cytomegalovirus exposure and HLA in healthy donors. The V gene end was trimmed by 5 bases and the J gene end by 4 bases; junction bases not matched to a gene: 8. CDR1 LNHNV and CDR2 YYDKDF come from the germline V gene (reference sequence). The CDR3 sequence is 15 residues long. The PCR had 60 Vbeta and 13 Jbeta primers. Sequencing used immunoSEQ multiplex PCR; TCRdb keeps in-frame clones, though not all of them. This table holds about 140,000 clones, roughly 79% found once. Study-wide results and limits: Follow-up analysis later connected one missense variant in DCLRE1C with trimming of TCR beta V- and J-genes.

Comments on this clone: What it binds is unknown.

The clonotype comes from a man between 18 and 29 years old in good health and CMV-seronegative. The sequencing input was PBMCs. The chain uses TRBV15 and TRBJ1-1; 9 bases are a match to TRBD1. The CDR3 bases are TGTGCCACCAGCGCAACAGGGGGCGCGGCCACTGAAGCTTTCTTT. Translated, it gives CATSATGGAATEAFF.